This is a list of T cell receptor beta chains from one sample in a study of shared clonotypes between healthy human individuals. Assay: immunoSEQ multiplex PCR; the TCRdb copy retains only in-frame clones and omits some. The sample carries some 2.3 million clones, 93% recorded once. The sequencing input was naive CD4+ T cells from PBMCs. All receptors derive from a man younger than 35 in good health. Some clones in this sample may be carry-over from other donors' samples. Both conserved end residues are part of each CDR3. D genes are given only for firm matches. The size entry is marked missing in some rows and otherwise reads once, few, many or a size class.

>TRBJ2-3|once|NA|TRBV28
CASSLQGGTDTQYF
TGTGCCAGCAGTTTACAGGGAGGCACAGATACGCAGTATTTT
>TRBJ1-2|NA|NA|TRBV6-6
CANWGANYGYTF
TGTGCCAACTGGGGGGCTAACTATGGCTACACCTTC
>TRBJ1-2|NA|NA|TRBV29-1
CSVEQTIFYGYTF
TGCAGCGTTGAACAGACCATTTTCTATGGCTACACCTTC
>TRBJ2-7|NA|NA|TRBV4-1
CASSQARGRDEQYF
TGCGCCAGCAGCCAAGCACGGGGAAGGGACGAGCAGTACTTC
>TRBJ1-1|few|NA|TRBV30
CAWGVNTEAFF
TGTGCCTGGGGGGTGAACACTGAAGCTTTCTTT
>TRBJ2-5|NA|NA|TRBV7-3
CASSLNGGETQYF
TGTGCCAGCAGCTTAAATGGGGGGGAGACCCAGTACTTC
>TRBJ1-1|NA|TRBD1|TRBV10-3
CAISEAGQGDTEAFF
TGTGCCATCAGTGAGGCCGGACAGGGTGACACTGAAGCTTTCTTT
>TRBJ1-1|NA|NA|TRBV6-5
CASTKQVNTEAFF
TGTGCCAGCACCAAACAAGTGAACACTGAAGCTTTCTTT
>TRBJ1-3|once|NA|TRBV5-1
CASSLEGSYSGNTIYF
TGCGCCAGCAGCCTAGAAGGAAGCTACTCTGGAAACACCATATATTTT
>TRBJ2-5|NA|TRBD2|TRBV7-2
CASSLFLAGVWETQYF
TGTGCCAGCAGCTTATTCCTAGCGGGAGTGTGGGAGACCCAGTACTTC
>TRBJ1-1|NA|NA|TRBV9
CASSTGGANTEAFF
TGTGCCAGCAGCACCGGTGGGGCGAACACTGAAGCTTTCTTT
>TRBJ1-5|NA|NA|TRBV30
CAWSVEGRAHQPQHF
TGTGCCTGGAGTGTAGAAGGAAGGGCGCATCAGCCCCAGCATTTT
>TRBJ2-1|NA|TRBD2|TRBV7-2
CASSLKGGRAKEQFF
TGTGCCAGCAGCCTAAAGGGCGGGAGGGCAAAGGAGCAGTTCTTC
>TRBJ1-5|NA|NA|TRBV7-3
CASSLTLGWNQPQHF
TGTGCCAGCAGCTTAACGCTCGGTTGGAATCAGCCCCAGCATTTT
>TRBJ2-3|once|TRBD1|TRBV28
CASSFMQGEGDTQYF
TGTGCCAGCAGTTTTATGCAGGGGGAAGGAGATACGCAGTATTTT
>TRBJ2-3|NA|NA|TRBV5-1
CASSGATSTDTQYF
TGCGCCAGCAGCGGGGCTACTAGCACAGATACGCAGTATTTT
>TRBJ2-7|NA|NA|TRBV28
CASGPQYF
TGTGCCAGCGGCCCACAGTACTTC
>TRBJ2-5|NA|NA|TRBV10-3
CAISTNGQETQYF
TGTGCCATCAGTACTAACGGCCAAGAGACCCAGTACTTC
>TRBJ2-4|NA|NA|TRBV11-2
CASRGGAGRAKNIQYF
TGTGCCAGCCGAGGGGGGGCAGGGAGGGCCAAAAACATTCAGTACTTC
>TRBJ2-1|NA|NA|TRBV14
CASSQAAYGSGYNEQFF
TGTGCCAGCAGCCAAGCCGCCTACGGGAGCGGGTACAATGAGCAGTTCTTC
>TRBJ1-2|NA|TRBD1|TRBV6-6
CASSYRSRGSYGYTF
TGTGCCAGCAGTTACCGATCCAGGGGGTCCTATGGCTACACCTTC
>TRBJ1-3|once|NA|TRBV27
CASSLSASGVGNTIYF
TGTGCCAGCAGTTTATCCGCCTCCGGGGTGGGAAACACCATATATTTT
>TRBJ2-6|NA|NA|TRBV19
CASSFTGPGANVLTF
TGTGCCAGTAGCTTTACAGGACCCGGGGCCAACGTCCTGACTTTC
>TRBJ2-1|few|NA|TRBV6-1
CASSEYPGGEFF
TGTGCCAGCAGTGAATATCCGGGGGGCGAGTTCTTC
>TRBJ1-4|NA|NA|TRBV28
CASSSGQDGNEKLFF
TGTGCCAGCAGTTCCGGTCAGGATGGGAATGAAAAACTGTTTTTT
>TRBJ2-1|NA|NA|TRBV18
CASSPQIGRSNEQFF
TGTGCCAGCTCACCTCAGATTGGTCGATCCAATGAGCAGTTCTTC
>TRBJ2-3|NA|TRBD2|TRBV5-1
CASSLVPSGRFIYTQYF
TGCGCCAGCAGCTTGGTTCCTAGCGGGAGGTTCATCTATACGCAGTATTTT
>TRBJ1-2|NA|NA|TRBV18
CASSPPGATSYGYTF
TGTGCCAGCTCACCACCGGGGGCAACTTCCTATGGCTACACCTTC
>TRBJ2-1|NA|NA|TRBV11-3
CASSLGRGFYNEQFF
TGTGCCAGCAGCTTAGGCCGGGGTTTCTACAATGAGCAGTTCTTC
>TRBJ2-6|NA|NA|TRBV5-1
CASSLAGSRGANVLTF
TGCGCCAGCAGCTTGGCCGGGAGTAGGGGGGCCAACGTCCTGACTTTC
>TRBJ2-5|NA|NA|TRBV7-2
CASSFLGLGETQYF
TGTGCCAGCAGCTTTTTAGGGTTAGGAGAGACCCAGTACTTC
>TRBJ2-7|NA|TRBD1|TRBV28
CASTATGGEQYF
TGTGCCAGCACCGCGACAGGGGGCGAGCAGTACTTC
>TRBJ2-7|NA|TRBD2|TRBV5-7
CASSSSGTSGSVSYEQYF
TGTGCCAGCAGCTCCTCCGGGACTAGCGGGAGCGTATCCTACGAGCAGTACTTC
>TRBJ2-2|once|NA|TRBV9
CASSVEGSGTGELFF
TGTGCCAGCAGCGTAGAAGGATCGGGCACCGGGGAGCTGTTTTTT
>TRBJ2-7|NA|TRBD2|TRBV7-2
CASSLVGGRKREQYF
TGTGCCAGCAGCTTAGTTGGCGGGAGAAAGCGCGAGCAGTACTTC